The clone carrying this T cell receptor (beta chain) appeared a few times. The entry originates in a study of T-cell memory formation after mild COVID-19. MiXCR, applied by TCRdb to the 5' RACE reads, yields one record per CDR3 protein. The repertoire holds 250,000 or so distinct CDR3 sequences, approximately 19% seen once, with about 23% in the top ten. The origin of this receptor is a man younger than 35 who had mild COVID-19 (a few samples of this study predate the infection). Cell type and time point are not known. The material sequenced was PBMCs or a T cell subset sorted from them (not recorded which).

The CDR3 region has the DNA TGTGCCAGCAGCTTAAGAATAGCGAGCACAGATACGCAGTATTTT. It specifies CASSLRIASTDTQYF. The rearrangement uses TRBV7-3 and TRBJ2-3; a possible D gene is TRBD2 (5 bases). V was pared by 1 base and J by 0 bases, with 8 bases between. CDR1 and CDR2 from the germline V gene are SGHTA and FQGTGA. The length of the CDR3 is 15 residues.